This T cell receptor (beta chain) was profiled in a study of graft-versus-host responses after intestinal transplantation. The V end lost 8 bases, the J end lost 5 bases, and 10 bases lay between the germline ends. Germline CDR1 reads SNHLY; CDR2 reads FYNNEI. The CDR3 spans 12 residues. Produced via immunoSEQ multiplex PCR; TCRdb's table is partial and in-frame only. The sample yields 30,000 to 40,000 clones, 75% to 90% seen once. V and J are TRBV2 and TRBJ1-5; no clear D gene. This sequence was found in a human patient who received an intestinal transplant, so some T cells may come from the graft donor. This sample comprised PBMCs, obtained about 38 months after transplant. The CDR3 region is CASGGQDQPQHF. The CDR3 DNA follows: TGTGCCAGCGGCGGCCAGGATCAGCCCCAGCATTTT.